Following are 30 T cell receptor beta chains from one sample sequenced in a study of beta chain features in type 1 diabetes. The entirety of the isolated RNA underwent reverse transcription, so expressed TCRB transcripts were sequenced. Assay used: immunoSEQ multiplex PCR; TCRdb lists only in-frame clones, some missing. The repertoire holds approximately 340,000 clones, with over 12% as singletons. What was sequenced was naive CD4+ T cells from blood. All receptors come from a woman between 18 and 30 years old in good health.

This rearrangement joins TRBV15 to TRBJ2-2; D might be TRBD1 (5 bases). Trimming left V 0 bases short and J 6 bases short, with 17 bases between. The CDR3 extends over 17 amino acids. The V gene's germline CDR1 is LNHNV and CDR2 YYDKDF (reference sequence). CDR3 sequence reads: CATSRDGGALVAGELFF. CDR3 sequence (DNA): TGTGCCACCAGCAGAGATGGTGGGGCTTTGGTGGCCGGGGAGCTGTTTTTT. Full variable domain (missing parts from reference TRBV15 and TRBJ2-2): DAMVIQNPRYQVTQFGKPVTLSCSQTLNHNVMYWYQQKSSQAPKLLFHYYDKDFNNEADTPDNFQSRRPNTSFCFLDIRSPGLGDTAMYLCATSRDGGALVAGELFFGEGSRLTVL.

The V gene is TRBV30, the J gene TRBJ2-7, with D possibly TRBD2 on 6 matching bases. Germline values: CDR1 GTSNPN, CDR2 SVGIG (reference sequence). This CDR3 has 15 amino acids. Deletions cut 2 bases from V and 0 bases from J, with 14 bases between. The CDR3 loop is CAWSLSRLVSYEQYF. Written as DNA, the CDR3 is TGTGCCTGGAGTCTTTCTCGACTAGTCTCCTACGAGCAGTACTTC.

This clone was seen a handful of times. The chain carries TRBV5-4 and TRBJ2-3; D is perhaps TRBD2 (7 bases). Germline loops: CDR1 SGHNT, CDR2 YYREEE (reference sequence). The CDR3 has 16 amino acids. The germline V and J ends were trimmed by 4 bases and 2 bases, with 17 bases remaining between them. CDR3 DNA: TGTGCCAGCAGCGGGGGGGCTAGCGGATCCACAGATACGCAGTATTTT. Protein product: CASSGGASGSTDTQYF.

The rearrangement links TRBV7-2 to TRBJ2-7; 7 nucleotides align to TRBD1. CDR1 is SGHTA, CDR2 FQGNSA, per germline. With 4 bases clipped from V and 2 bases from J, the junction kept 8 bases outside the gene matches. The CDR3 is 15 amino acids. The CDR3 DNA sequence: TGTGCCAGCAGCTCACAGGGGCTAGCCACCTACGAGCAGTACTTC. This translates into CASSSQGLATYEQYF.

This clone occurred a few times. The chain links TRBV19 to TRBJ1-5; no clear D gene. The V end lost 7 bases, the J end lost 7 bases, and 17 bases lay between the germline ends. CDR1 and CDR2 from the germline V gene are LNHDA and SQIVND (reference sequence). This CDR3 is built from 14 residues. Here the CDR3 reads CASTPDPGGQPQHF. CDR3 nucleotides: TGTGCCAGTACCCCTGACCCAGGCGGGCAGCCCCAGCATTTT. Looking up the rest from reference TRBV19 and TRBJ1-5 gives the full variable domain: DGGITQSPKYLFRKEGQNVTLSCEQNLNHDAMYWYRQDPGQGLRLIYYSQIVNDFQKGDIAEGYSVSREKKESFPLTVTSAQKNPTAFYLCASTPDPGGQPQHFGDGTRLSIL.

This clone was counted a few times. The DNA for the CDR3 is TGCGCCAGCAGCCAATGGCTAGCGGGAGTCTACAATGAGCAGTTCTTC. Its translation: CASSQWLAGVYNEQFF. The genes are TRBV4-1 and TRBJ2-1; TRBD2 matches 10 bases. With 2 bases clipped from V and 3 bases from J, the junction kept 4 bases outside the gene matches. CDR1 is MGHRA, CDR2 YSYEKL, per germline. The CDR3 has 16 residues.

This clone has just a few counts. The chain is built from TRBV5-1 and TRBJ2-1; 9 nucleotides align to TRBD1. Trimming took 5 bases from V and 4 from J; bases not matched to a gene: 19. The CDR3 consists of 19 residues. Germline loops: CDR1 SGHRS, CDR2 YFSETQ. The CDR3 DNA sequence: TGCGCCAGCAGTTCACAGGGGGCGCGTCCGGACTATACTTACAATGAGCAGTTCTTC. It specifies CASSSQGARPDYTYNEQFF.

The J gene is TRBJ1-5, the V gene TRBV27, with 10 bases lining up with TRBD1. This CDR3 has 14 amino acids. CDR1 is MNHEY and CDR2 is SMNVEV in the germline V gene (reference sequence). J gave up 5 bases and V 6 bases, and 4 bases lay outside the gene matches. The CDR3 coding sequence is TGTGCCAGCAGCCTGGACAGGGGGGATCAGCCCCAGCATTTT. Residues: CASSLDRGDQPQHF.

Regarding this clone: This CDR3 is also generated by other DNA sequences in the sample. The chain combines TRBV5-1 with TRBJ1-5, with 8 bases identical to TRBD1. CDR1 is SGHRS and CDR2 is YFSETQ in the germline V gene. The CDR3 is 15 amino acids. J was trimmed by 1 base and V by 0 bases; bases with no gene match: 0. CDR3 amino acids: CASSLGTGSNQPQHF. As DNA, the CDR3 is TGCGCCAGCAGCTTGGGGACAGGGAGCAATCAGCCCCAGCATTTT.

V and J are TRBV30 and TRBJ2-7, with D tentatively TRBD1 (6 bases). Deletions cut 2 bases from V and 5 bases from J, with 13 bases between. Germline V gene data show CDR1 as GTSNPN and CDR2 as SVGIG (reference sequence). There are 13 residues in the CDR3. This CDR3 reads CAWSITGSNEQYF. Here the CDR3 DNA reads TGTGCCTGGAGTATAACAGGGTCCAACGAGCAGTACTTC. The entire variable domain, with the rest obtained from reference TRBV30 and TRBJ2-7, is as follows: SQTIHQWPATLVQPVGSPLSLECTVEGTSNPNLYWYRQAAGRGLQLLFYSVGIGQISSEVPQNLSASRPQDRQFILSSKKLLLSDSGFYLCAWSITGSNEQYFGPGTRLTVT.

The CDR3 nucleotides are TGTGCCAGCAGCCCCGAGATCTCAGGGGAGGGTGAAAAACTGTTTTTT. It encodes CASSPEISGEGEKLFF. The V and J genes are TRBV7-9 and TRBJ1-4, with TRBD1 as a possible D gene (6 bases). CDR3 length equals 16 residues. Germline-derived CDR1 and CDR2 are SEHNR and FQNEAQ (reference sequence). V lost 5 bases and J lost 7, with 20 bases in between.

The chain carries TRBV5-4 and TRBJ2-7; 7 bases align to TRBD1. CDR1 is SGHNT and CDR2 is YYREEE in the germline V gene (reference sequence). The CDR3 has 14 residues. Trimming at V came to 1 base and at J to 4 bases, leaving 5 bases not matched to a gene. CDR3 nucleotide sequence: TGTGCCAGCAGCTTGAGGCAGGGGGTGTACGAGCAGTACTTC. Its protein product is CASSLRQGVYEQYF. The whole variable domain, filled in from reference TRBV5-4 and TRBJ2-7, reads ETGVTQSPTHLIKTRGQQVTLRCSSQSGHNTVSWYQQALGQGPQFIFQYYREEENGRGNFPPRFSGLQFPNYSSELNVNALELDDSALYLCASSLRQGVYEQYFGPGTRLTVT.

In this sample, this clone turned up a few times. The chain employs TRBV4-2 and TRBJ1-1; 9 positions agree with TRBD1. Germline lookup yields CDR1 LGHNA and CDR2 YNFKEQ. V gave up 0 bases and J gave up 5 bases; unmatched junction bases: 4. The CDR3 has 15 amino acids. The CDR3 region has the DNA TGTGCCAGCAGCCAAGATCGCGGACAGGGGACTGAAGCTTTCTTT. Encoded protein: CASSQDRGQGTEAFF.

This rearrangement joins TRBV29-1 to TRBJ2-2; 8 nucleotides align to TRBD2. In germline, CDR1 is SQVTM, CDR2 ANQGSEA. The V gene end was trimmed by 6 bases and the J gene end by 2 bases; junction bases not matched to a gene: 5. The CDR3 consists of 14 residues. CDR3: CSVYRGGNTGELFF. In DNA, the CDR3 is TGCAGCGTCTACCGGGGGGGAAACACCGGGGAGCTGTTTTTT.

This clone was detected a few times. This sequence joins TRBV30 and TRBJ2-3; no clear D gene. This CDR3 has 13 residues. V lost 5 bases and J 5 bases, leaving 14 bases between the germline ends. Germline-derived CDR1 and CDR2 are GTSNPN and SVGIG (reference sequence). The CDR3 protein is CAWSSAARDTQYF. The CDR3 DNA follows: TGTGCCTGGTCTTCGGCGGCGAGAGATACGCAGTATTTT. The whole variable domain, filled in from reference TRBV30 and TRBJ2-3, reads SQTIHQWPATLVQPVGSPLSLECTVEGTSNPNLYWYRQAAGRGLQLLFYSVGIGQISSEVPQNLSASRPQDRQFILSSKKLLLSDSGFYLCAWSSAARDTQYFGPGTRLTVL.

This clone was seen only a few times. J is TRBJ2-6 and V is TRBV6-6; D is undetermined. CDR1 is MNHNY and CDR2 is SVGAGI in the germline V gene (reference sequence). This CDR3 is 11 amino acids long. Trimming took 0 bases from V and 13 from J, leaving 4 bases between them. The chain's CDR3 is CASSYSEVLTF. In DNA form, the CDR3 reads TGTGCCAGCAGTTACTCGGAGGTCCTGACTTTC.

This chain joins TRBV28 and TRBJ2-7; 8 bases fit TRBD1. The CDR3 has 17 amino acids. Germline assignment: CDR1 MDHEN and CDR2 SYDVKM. V trimming: 4 bases; J trimming: 6 bases; junction bases outside the gene matches: 17. CDR3 region: CASSSPRQGLAPCEQYF. CDR3 nucleotide sequence: TGTGCCAGCAGTTCACCGCGACAGGGGTTGGCCCCTTGCGAGCAGTACTTC. Drawing the rest from reference TRBV28 and TRBJ2-7, the complete variable domain is DVKVTQSSRYLVKRTGEKVFLECVQDMDHENMFWYRQDPGLGLRLIYFSYDVKMKEKGDIPEGYSVSREKKERFSLILESASTNQTSMYLCASSSPRQGLAPCEQYFGPGTRLTVT.

The sample holds one count of this clone. The chain joins TRBV15 to TRBJ2-7; 9 bases match TRBD1. The CDR3 spans 16 residues. The germline CDR1 and CDR2 sequences are LNHNV and YYDKDF (reference sequence). Trimming removed 4 bases from V and 3 bases from J; junction bases left unmatched: 10. For the CDR3, the DNA is TGTGCCACCAGCAACCCGGGGACAGGGCATTACTACGAGCAGTACTTC. This translates into CATSNPGTGHYYEQYF.

A few counts support this clone. The same CDR3 arises from other DNA sequences in this sample as well. This chain connects TRBV30 to TRBJ2-3; 12 bases are a match to TRBD2. V shed 3 bases and J 4 bases; nucleotides not matched to a gene: 2. Germline CDR1 GTSNPN, CDR2 SVGIG (reference sequence). CDR3 length equals 14 residues. The DNA of the CDR3 is TGTGCCTGGAGCCTAGCGGGAGGGGCAGATACGCAGTATTTT. Translation gives CAWSLAGGADTQYF.

This clone was seen only a few times. The same CDR3 is also encoded by other DNA sequences in this sample. The J gene is TRBJ1-1, the V gene TRBV29-1; D call uncertain. The V end lost 6 bases, the J end lost 1 base, and 12 bases lay between the germline ends. Germline V gives CDR1 SQVTM, CDR2 ANQGSEA. The CDR3 is 13 residues long. The CDR3 protein is CSVSGLSNTEAFF. The CDR3 region has the DNA TGCAGCGTATCCGGACTTTCGAACACTGAAGCTTTCTTT.

This chain joins TRBV7-2 and TRBJ1-2; 8 nucleotides match TRBD1. V lost 4 bases to trimming and J lost 8 bases; unmatched junction nucleotides: 6. The CDR3 length is 13 residues. Looked up from germline, CDR1 is SGHTA and CDR2 is FQGNSA. DNA of the CDR3: TGTGCCAGCAGCTCCCAGGGGGCGAACGGCTACACCTTC. The encoded protein is CASSSQGANGYTF.

This chain links TRBV2 with TRBJ2-7; TRBD1 aligns across 9 bases. V trimming: 6 bases; J trimming: 2 bases; junction bases outside the gene matches: 11. Germline-derived CDR1 and CDR2 are SNHLY and FYNNEI. The CDR3 has 16 residues. CDR3 protein: CASRWTGVIRTYEQYF. The CDR3 region has the DNA TGTGCCAGCAGGTGGACAGGGGTCATACGAACCTACGAGCAGTACTTC.

This clone was observed a handful of times. The chain joins TRBV7-9 to TRBJ2-1, with unresolved D. Germline V gene sequence: CDR1 SEHNR, CDR2 FQNEAQ (reference sequence). Trimming left V 10 bases short and J 16 bases short, with 11 bases between. This CDR3 contains 8 residues. The CDR3 nucleotides are TGTGCCATCCAGTCAGGATTCTTC. Residues: CAIQSGFF.

Only a few counts were recorded for this clone. This sequence joins TRBV5-1 and TRBJ2-1; 11 bases align to TRBD2. This CDR3 region has 16 residues. V shed 4 bases, J shed 6 bases, and the junction held 9 bases outside the gene matches. Germline-derived CDR1 and CDR2 are SGHRS and YFSETQ. The CDR3 DNA is TGCGCCAGCAGCCCCGTTCCGGGACTAGCGGTCAATGAGCAGTTCTTC. This encodes CASSPVPGLAVNEQFF.

A few counts support this clone. This sequence joins TRBV29-1 and TRBJ1-1; the D gene is possibly TRBD1 (5 bases). The CDR3 loop spans 13 amino acids. CDR1 and CDR2 from the germline V gene are SQVTM and ANQGSEA. Trimming took 2 bases from V and 1 from J, leaving 8 bases between them. Here the CDR3 DNA reads TGCAGCGTTGAAAGGGGCGCGAACACTGAAGCTTTCTTT. Its protein product is CSVERGANTEAFF.

This chain uses TRBV19 with TRBJ1-1; possible D gene TRBD1, 5 bases. Germline CDR1 reads LNHDA; CDR2 reads SQIVND (reference sequence). Trimming shortened V by 9 bases and J by 4 bases, and 21 bases separated the two germline ends. The CDR3 has 15 amino acids. The CDR3 DNA reads as TGTGCCAGCGGCCCGGCCGGGCAGGGTGGCACTGAAGCTTTCTTT. Its translation: CASGPAGQGGTEAFF.

CDR3 in amino acids: CASSPPRGTDTQYF. The CDR3 nucleotides are TGCGCCAGCAGCCCCCCCCGGGGCACAGATACGCAGTATTTT. The V and J genes are TRBV5-1 and TRBJ2-3, with D unclear. The CDR3 spans 14 residues. Trimming cost V 4 bases and J 1 base, with 10 bases left between them. Per germline, CDR1 SGHRS and CDR2 YFSETQ.

A few counts support this clone. The same CDR3 also results from other DNA sequences found in this sample. The chain uses TRBV18 and TRBJ1-5; D is unresolved. V dropped 6 bases and J dropped 2 bases, with 8 bases sitting between them. This CDR3 has 13 amino acids. Germline V lookup: CDR1 KGHSH, CDR2 LQKENI. The DNA of the CDR3 is TGTGCCAGCTCGACGAGCGGCAATCAGCCCCAGCATTTT. This codes for CASSTSGNQPQHF.

This clone was seen more than once but under ten times. The chain uses TRBV28 and TRBJ1-2; tentative D call: TRBD1 (6 bases). V was clipped by 6 bases and J by 5 bases, with 10 bases between them. CDR3 length: 12 amino acids. Germline V CDR1 and CDR2: MDHEN, SYDVKM. The CDR3 DNA reads TGTGCCAGCAGACGAGGACAGTATGGCTACACCTTC. It is translated as CASRRGQYGYTF.

This clone has only a few counts. This rearrangement joins TRBV9 to TRBJ1-6, with TRBD1 as a possible D gene (5 bases). CDR1 is SGDLS and CDR2 is YYNGEE in the germline V gene. Trimming removed 6 bases at V and 12 bases at J, with 13 bases between. The CDR3 has 12 amino acids. This chain's CDR3 is CASNLDIEPLHF. The CDR3 DNA sequence: TGTGCCAGCAATCTGGACATCGAACCCCTCCACTTT.